The T cell receptor beta chain under discussion was sequenced for a study of T cell responses to AZD1222 COVID-19 vaccine. This CDR3 contains 14 residues. Germline V CDR1 and CDR2: SNHLY, FYNNEI. J gave up 5 bases and V 4 bases, and 5 bases lay outside the gene matches. A word on this clone: Its target is not known.

TCRdb's copy holds only in-frame clones and misses some; the assay was immunoSEQ multiplex PCR. Of roughly 120,000 clones listed, around 84% are singletons. Study-level points and caveats: Nearly half of unique spike-specific TCRs reportedly avoided B.1.351 and B.1.1.7 mutated regions. Increases in Spike-specific TCR breadth and depth were seen after two AZD1222 doses. Mapped onto spike, vaccine-associated CD4 TCRs spanned it and were dominant at 160-218 and 743-854.

The chain is built from TRBV2 and TRBJ2-7; TRBD2 agrees at 10 bases. This specimen consisted of peripheral blood, obtained on day 0 of AZD1222 vaccination. This clonotype originated in an adult in good health. CDR3 nucleotide sequence: TGTGCCAGCAGTGCCCTAGCGGGGGCCGACGAGCAGTACTTC. It yields the protein CASSALAGADEQYF.